Each of the 27 T cell receptor beta chains below was sequenced from the same sample in a study of cytomegalovirus exposure and HLA in healthy donors. The primer mix had 60 Vbeta and 13 Jbeta primers. TCRdb keeps only in-frame clones here, not all; method: immunoSEQ multiplex PCR. The sample shows 150,000 or so clones, around three quarters of them seen only once. Specimen: PBMCs. The receptors derive from a woman aged 40 to 49 in good health and CMV-seronegative.

V and J are TRBV28 and TRBJ1-2, with D possibly TRBD1 on 6 matching bases. V was pared by 7 bases and J by 3 bases, with 18 bases between. The CDR3 extends over 15 amino acids. From germline, CDR1 is MDHEN and CDR2 SYDVKM. The CDR3 is CASTRPGDLYYGYTF. The CDR3 region has the DNA TGTGCCAGCACCCGCCCAGGGGACCTGTACTATGGCTACACCTTC.

The J gene is TRBJ1-5, the V gene TRBV21-1; TRBD1 reflects the table's D call only, with no check against the DNA. TRBV21-1 is recorded as a pseudogene. The CDR3 has 15 amino acids. CDR3 protein: CASSPQGDRGQPQHF. In DNA form, the CDR3 reads TGTGCCAGCAGCCCCCAGGGGGACAGGGGTCAGCCCCAGCATTTT.

The chain joins TRBV7-9 to TRBJ2-7; D remains ambiguous. This CDR3 contains 15 residues. Between the trimmed V and J ends, which lost 4 bases and 0 bases, there was a span of 13 bases. Germline V lookup: CDR1 SEHNR, CDR2 FQNEAQ (reference sequence). CDR3: CASSSVTSHSYEQYF. CDR3 DNA: TGTGCCAGCAGCTCAGTCACAAGTCACTCCTACGAGCAGTACTTC.

The chain carries TRBV5-1 and TRBJ2-1; D is unresolved. V lost 4 bases and J 0 bases, leaving 11 bases between the germline ends. CDR3 length equals 15 residues. CDR1 SGHRS and CDR2 YFSETQ come from the germline V gene. CDR3 in amino acids: CASSPPYDSYNEQFF. CDR3 in DNA: TGCGCCAGCAGCCCTCCCTATGACTCCTACAATGAGCAGTTCTTC.

The chain joins TRBV5-1 to TRBJ2-3, with TRBD2 matching 12 bases. The J segment lost 1 base and the V segment lost 3 bases, leaving 3 bases of the junction unmatched. CDR1 SGHRS and CDR2 YFSETQ come from the germline V gene. CDR3 size: 16 residues. The CDR3 nucleotides read TGCGCCAGCAGCTGGCGGACTAGCGGGGGCACAGATACGCAGTATTTT. Translation: CASSWRTSGGTDTQYF.

This chain connects TRBV27 to TRBJ2-3, with TRBD2 identical over 8 bases. The V and J ends lost 7 bases and 3 bases, in that order; junction bases with no gene match: 12. This CDR3 has 16 amino acids. Germline V CDR1 and CDR2: MNHEY, SMNVEV (reference sequence). The CDR3 reads CASTGVNPSGTDTQYF. The CDR3 DNA is TGTGCCAGCACAGGGGTAAATCCTAGCGGGACAGATACGCAGTATTTT.

The chain combines TRBV6-5 with TRBJ1-6; no firm D call. V lost 2 bases to trimming and J lost 2 bases, with 10 bases between them. This CDR3 region has 16 residues. CDR1 MNHEY and CDR2 SVGAGI come from the germline V gene. CDR3 bases: TGTGCCAGCAGTTACCCCAGTGTCCCCTATAATTCACCCCTCCACTTT. This gives the protein CASSYPSVPYNSPLHF.

V gene TRBV6-5 combines with J gene TRBJ2-5; 8 bases agree with TRBD1. The CDR3 totals 13 residues. V was clipped by 5 bases and J by 3 bases; unmatched bases: 2. Per germline, CDR1 MNHEY and CDR2 SVGAGI. The CDR3 sequence: CASSPDREETQYF. For the CDR3, the DNA is TGTGCCAGCAGTCCGGACAGGGAAGAGACCCAGTACTTC.

The chain couples TRBV27 to TRBJ2-5, with 7 bases aligning to TRBD1. TRBJ2-7 matches the DNA end more closely, so the J call is doubtful. Germline lookup yields CDR1 MNHEY and CDR2 SMNVEV (reference sequence). The CDR3 loop spans 15 amino acids. CDR3 bases: TGTGCCAGCAGTCCCCCGACAGGGCTAATCGGCGAGCAGTACTTC. It codes for CASSPPTGLIGEQYF.

The chain uses TRBV5-1 and TRBJ2-3; maybe TRBD2 (5 bases). The ends were cut back, 0 bases at V and 3 bases at J, with 14 bases in the middle. This CDR3 is 16 amino acids long. Germline loops: CDR1 SGHRS, CDR2 YFSETQ. The CDR3, as DNA: TGCGCCAGCAGCTTGGCGGCGACGTCGGGGACAGATACGCAGTATTTT. Amino acids: CASSLAATSGTDTQYF.

This rearrangement joins TRBV7-6 to TRBJ2-3; 8 nucleotides line up with TRBD2. Per the germline V gene, CDR1 is SGHVS and CDR2 is FNYEAQ. The CDR3 extends over 16 amino acids. With 5 bases clipped from V and 5 bases from J, the junction kept 12 bases outside the gene matches. The CDR3 is CASSTLIAGGKDTQYF. The DNA of the CDR3 is TGTGCCAGCAGCACCCTTATTGCGGGGGGCAAAGATACGCAGTATTTT.

The chain employs TRBV21-1 and TRBJ2-1; the D call TRBD2 from the table was never checked on the DNA. TRBV21-1 is a pseudogene. There are 13 residues in the CDR3. As DNA, the CDR3 is TGTGCCCCATTTCGGGCGGGGTACAATGAGCAGTTCTTC. It specifies CAPFRAGYNEQFF.

The rearrangement uses TRBV6-1 and TRBJ1-5; 7 nucleotides align to TRBD1. This CDR3 is 15 amino acids long. Trimming removed 6 bases from V and 0 bases from J; junction bases left unmatched: 5. The germline CDR1 and CDR2 sequences are MNHNS and SASEGT. This CDR3 reads CASRGQSISNQPQHF. The CDR3 coding sequence is TGTGCCAGCAGGGGACAGTCGATTAGCAATCAGCCCCAGCATTTT.

V is TRBV5-5 and J is TRBJ1-2; 7 bases are a match to TRBD1. Germline CDR1 SGHKS, CDR2 YYEKEE (reference sequence). Unmatched junction bases numbered 7, after V lost 0 bases and J lost 5 bases. The CDR3 is 15 residues long. The CDR3 here is CASSLEVGTAYGYTF. CDR3 DNA sequence: TGTGCCAGCAGCTTGGAGGTAGGGACAGCATATGGCTACACCTTC.

The V and J genes are TRBV10-1 and TRBJ2-7, with D perhaps matching TRBD2 (6 bases). V dropped 5 bases and J dropped 9 bases, with 14 bases sitting between them. The CDR3 runs 12 residues. Per the germline V gene, CDR1 is WNHNN and CDR2 is SYGVQD (reference sequence). DNA of the CDR3: TGCGCCAGCAGTCCGGCCGGGGGAGGGCAGTACTTC. It yields the protein CASSPAGGGQYF.

The chain is built from TRBV5-1 and TRBJ1-5; D is unresolved. This CDR3 comprises 15 residues. Between the trimmed V and J ends, which lost 4 bases and 3 bases, there was a span of 14 bases. Germline CDR1 and CDR2: SGHRS and YFSETQ. The CDR3 spells CASSLSASPNQPQHF. CDR3 in DNA: TGCGCCAGCAGCCTAAGCGCATCACCCAATCAGCCCCAGCATTTT.

This clone showed up just a few times. The J gene is TRBJ2-5, the V gene TRBV30, with a tentative D call TRBD2 (7 bases). V was clipped by 2 bases and J by 5 bases, with 12 bases between them. CDR1 is GTSNPN and CDR2 is SVGIG in the germline V gene (reference sequence). The CDR3 runs 13 residues. As DNA, the CDR3 is TGTGCCTGGAGTATACAGGGAGGGGAGACCCAGTACTTC. Amino acid sequence: CAWSIQGGETQYF.

The rearrangement joins TRBV6-1 to TRBJ2-3; a possible D gene is TRBD2 (5 bases). The V and J ends lost 7 bases and 3 bases respectively, with 11 bases between them. Germline CDR1 reads MNHNS; CDR2 reads SASEGT. The CDR3 sequence is 13 residues long. CDR3 bases: TGTGCCAGCATGAGCCGGGGTACAGATACGCAGTATTTT. Translating it yields CASMSRGTDTQYF.

The chain joins TRBV5-1 to TRBJ2-5; 7 nucleotides match TRBD1. CDR3 length: 15 amino acids. The trim removed 3 bases at V and 2 bases at J, leaving 7 bases unmatched. CDR1 and CDR2 (germline): SGHRS, YFSETQ. The CDR3 coding sequence is TGCGCCAGCAGCTCCGTGACAGGGAATCAAGAGACCCAGTACTTC. Its translation is CASSSVTGNQETQYF.

V usage is TRBV4-1 and J usage is TRBJ1-2; 9 nucleotides line up with TRBD1. This CDR3 spans 14 amino acids. J gave up 7 bases and V 3 bases, and 6 bases lay outside the gene matches. CDR1 and CDR2 (germline): MGHRA, YSYEKL. CDR3 region: CASSQAQGAVGYTF. The CDR3 DNA follows: TGCGCCAGCAGCCAGGCACAGGGGGCGGTTGGCTACACCTTC.

This chain links TRBV7-9 with TRBJ2-1, with D possibly being TRBD2 (5 bases). Germline-derived CDR1 and CDR2 are SEHNR and FQNEAQ (reference sequence). The CDR3 covers 16 residues. Deletions cut 5 bases from V and 3 bases from J, with 17 bases between. CDR3 sequence (DNA): TGTGCCAGCAGCCCCGAGGGTAGCAGATTCTACAATGAGCAGTTCTTC. Residues: CASSPEGSRFYNEQFF.

CDR3 DNA: TGTGCCAGCAGTGAAGTGAGAGGACTCTCAAACACCGGGGAGCTGTTTTTT. It encodes CASSEVRGLSNTGELFF. The rearrangement uses TRBV6-1 and TRBJ2-2, with D maybe TRBD2 (5 bases). V was cut by 1 base and J by 2 bases, with 14 bases left in between. CDR1 MNHNS and CDR2 SASEGT come from the germline V gene. This CDR3 is built from 17 residues.

For this clone: Other DNA sequences in this sample translate to the same CDR3. V gene TRBV7-9 combines with J gene TRBJ2-5; D perhaps matches TRBD2 (5 bases). With 3 bases removed from V and 2 bases from J, the gap between germline ends came to 7 bases. The CDR3 loop spans 13 amino acids. Germline CDR1 SEHNR, CDR2 FQNEAQ (reference sequence). As DNA, the CDR3 is TGTGCCAGCAGCTTGACTACTCAAGAGACCCAGTACTTC. This gives the protein CASSLTTQETQYF.

The chain has TRBV7-6 and TRBJ2-5; no clear D. The CDR3 runs to 13 residues. V lost 0 bases, J lost 5 bases, and 7 bases lay in between. Germline V gene lookup returns CDR1 SGHVS and CDR2 FNYEAQ. The CDR3 reads CASSLALRETQYF. CDR3 DNA sequence: TGTGCCAGCAGCTTAGCACTGCGGGAGACCCAGTACTTC.

J is TRBJ1-2 and V is TRBV29-1; the D gene is possibly TRBD1 (5 bases). The V gene's germline CDR1 is SQVTM and CDR2 ANQGSEA. This CDR3 is built from 12 residues. Between the trimmed V and J ends, which lost 7 bases and 4 bases, there was a span of 13 bases. The CDR3 region is CSGNDSPYGYTF. The CDR3, as DNA: TGCAGCGGGAACGACAGCCCCTATGGCTACACCTTC.

The rearrangement joins TRBV6-4 to TRBJ1-5; tentatively, D is TRBD1 (5 bases). The length of the CDR3 is 13 residues. Germline values: CDR1 MRHNA, CDR2 SNTAGT. The ends were cut back, 5 bases at V and 7 bases at J, with 12 bases in the middle. Here the CDR3 reads CASSPGHGQPQHF. CDR3 nucleotides: TGTGCCAGCAGTCCCGGACATGGACAGCCCCAGCATTTT.

This clone showed up just a few times. The V call is TRBV6-1, the J call TRBJ2-3; D gene ambiguous. The CDR3 covers 11 residues. The germline gives CDR1 MNHNS, CDR2 SASEGT. V dropped 10 bases and J dropped 5 bases, with 10 bases sitting between them. CDR3 residues: CATDTIDTQYF. DNA of the CDR3: TGTGCCACCGACACCATAGATACGCAGTATTTT.